These 16 T cell receptor beta chains originate from one sample sequenced in a study of vaccination effects on CD4 cells after COVID-19. The antigens of these receptors remain unknown. Sequencing in the ViraFEST assay came after antigen-specific CD4+ T cells had been expanded with viral peptide pools, which were used to stimulate PBMC. On day 10 of culture, CD4+ T cells were separated out. In the vaccine recipients, nucleocapsid antibodies were negative and there was no prior SARS-CoV-2 infection. Sequenced by immunoSEQ multiplex PCR; TCRdb stores in-frame clones only, minus some. Of about 63,000 clones in the sample, 75% are singletons; the top ten hold roughly 4%. The specimen was CD4+ T cells from PBMCs cultured with HCoV-OC43 spike peptides, collected before COVID-19 vaccination. Subset described: HCoV-OC43 spike overlapping peptide pool stimulation. These receptor sequences come from a human donor who received a COVID-19 vaccine.

This clone was recorded a few times. J is TRBJ1-6 and V is TRBV3-1 (or the pseudogene TRBV3-2); 7 positions agree with TRBD1. The length of the CDR3 is 14 residues. V was clipped by 4 bases and J by 7 bases; unmatched bases: 4. Per germline, CDR1 LGHDT and CDR2 YNNKEL (reference sequence). CDR3: CASSRGQLNSPLHF. CDR3 coding DNA: TGTGCCAGCAGCCGGGGACAGCTGAATTCACCCCTCCACTTT.

The chain is built from TRBV29-1 and TRBJ2-1; a weak D match, TRBD1 (6 bases). Germline values: CDR1 SQVTM, CDR2 ANQGSEA. V lost 8 bases and J lost 0, with 14 bases in between. The CDR3 sequence is 14 residues long. The CDR3 DNA follows: TGCAGCACTTCCAGGGGCGTCTCCTACAATGAGCAGTTCTTC. Translated: CSTSRGVSYNEQFF.

The CDR3 loop reads CASSIGGLNYGYTF. The CDR3 bases are TGTGCCAGTAGTATAGGGGGACTTAACTATGGCTACACCTTC. This rearrangement joins TRBV19 to TRBJ1-2; possible D gene TRBD1, 5 bases. V gave up 1 base and J gave up 1 base, with 7 bases separating them. Germline CDR1 reads LNHDA; CDR2 reads SQIVND (reference sequence). The CDR3 is 14 residues long.

This chain uses TRBV5-1 with TRBJ1-2; D perhaps matches TRBD1 (6 bases). This CDR3 has 15 residues. Germline CDR1 reads SGHRS; CDR2 reads YFSETQ. Trimming stripped 3 bases from V and 5 bases from J, with 17 bases between. Here the CDR3 DNA reads TGCGCCAGCAGCTACATAGGGGGAGGGGGTTATGGCTACACCTTC. Protein sequence: CASSYIGGGGYGYTF.

The rearrangement uses TRBV6-2 or TRBV6-3 and TRBJ2-7; no clear D gene. Germline V lookup: CDR1 MNHEY, CDR2 SVGEGT. The CDR3 has 14 residues. The V and J ends lost 0 bases and 2 bases respectively, with 8 bases between them. CDR3 region: CASSYSVGTYEQYV. CDR3 nucleotide sequence: TGTGCCAGCAGTTACTCGGTGGGGACCTACGAGCAGTACGTC.

This clone was seen a handful of times. V and J are TRBV6-6 and TRBJ1-5; weak D call: TRBD1 (6 bases). The CDR3 consists of 15 residues. V was clipped by 3 bases and J by 3 bases, with 12 bases between them. CDR1 and CDR2 from the germline V gene are MNHNY and SVGAGI (reference sequence). CDR3 protein: CASSYPQGNNQPQHF. The CDR3 region has the DNA TGTGCCAGCAGTTATCCACAGGGAAACAATCAGCCCCAGCATTTT.

The CDR3 DNA sequence: TGTGCCAGCAGTCAGGTGGAGACCCAGTACTTC. Its translation is CASSQVETQYF. This rearrangement joins TRBV6-2 or TRBV6-3 to TRBJ2-5, with no clear D. Germline loops: CDR1 MNHEY, CDR2 SVGEGT. This CDR3 spans 11 amino acids. Trimming removed 5 bases from V and 5 bases from J, with 6 bases in between.

V usage is TRBV9 and J usage is TRBJ2-1, with TRBD2 identical over 13 bases. This CDR3 contains 16 residues. V shed 3 bases, J shed 4 bases, and the junction held 4 bases outside the gene matches. Germline V gene sequence: CDR1 SGDLS, CDR2 YYNGEE. The CDR3 sequence is CASSAQLAGGYNEQFF. The CDR3, as DNA: TGTGCCAGCAGCGCCCAACTAGCGGGGGGGTACAATGAGCAGTTCTTC.

This clone has more than one count but fewer than ten. V is TRBV5-1 and J is TRBJ1-1; 10 bases align to TRBD1. V lost 4 bases, J lost 0 bases, and 6 bases stayed unmatched. Looked up from germline, CDR1 is SGHRS and CDR2 is YFSETQ. This CDR3 contains 16 residues. The CDR3 nucleotides read TGCGCCAGCAGCCCCAGGACAGGGGGAATGAACACTGAAGCTTTCTTT. Protein product: CASSPRTGGMNTEAFF.

This sequence joins TRBV6-1 and TRBJ1-5; 9 bases map to TRBD1. CDR3 length: 16 amino acids. Losses at the gene ends were 2 bases for V and 6 bases for J; bases not matched to a gene: 8. The germline gives CDR1 MNHNS, CDR2 SASEGT. CDR3 amino acids: CASSEFGDRAVQPQHF. The CDR3 DNA sequence: TGTGCCAGCAGTGAATTTGGGGACAGGGCGGTTCAGCCCCAGCATTTT.

The V gene is TRBV19, the J gene TRBJ2-1; 7 bases map to TRBD1. CDR1 is LNHDA, CDR2 SQIVND, per germline (reference sequence). This CDR3 contains 15 residues. The V gene end was trimmed by 6 bases and the J gene end by 3 bases; junction bases not matched to a gene: 8. Here the CDR3 DNA reads TGTGCCAGTAGCCACCGGGACAGATTCTACAATGAGCAGTTCTTC. Amino acid sequence: CASSHRDRFYNEQFF.

The chain combines TRBV28 with TRBJ2-2, with D perhaps matching TRBD2 (6 bases). The CDR3 totals 16 residues. V was pared by 5 bases and J by 1 base, with 14 bases between. Per germline, CDR1 MDHEN and CDR2 SYDVKM. The CDR3 loop is CASSPAIAENTGELFF. DNA of the CDR3: TGTGCCAGCAGTCCCGCGATAGCGGAGAACACCGGGGAGCTGTTTTTT.

The chain couples TRBV5-1 to TRBJ2-2, with 7 bases matching TRBD1. Losses at the gene ends were 4 bases for V and 0 bases for J; bases not matched to a gene: 9. The CDR3 length is 17 residues. Germline V gives CDR1 SGHRS, CDR2 YFSETQ. CDR3 sequence reads: CASSALAGTANTGELFF. The CDR3, as DNA: TGCGCCAGCAGCGCACTGGCCGGGACAGCGAACACCGGGGAGCTGTTTTTT.

By sample share, this clone is medium-sized (0.01 to 0.1%). The chain is built from TRBV7-2 and TRBJ2-1; D call uncertain. Trimming took off 5 bases at V and 6 bases at J, with 11 bases between the two ends. The germline gives CDR1 SGHTA, CDR2 FQGNSA. This CDR3 spans 13 amino acids. This chain's CDR3 is CASSPYITNEQFF. CDR3 sequence (DNA): TGTGCCAGCAGCCCGTATATAACCAATGAGCAGTTCTTC.

The chain links TRBV2 to TRBJ1-1, with TRBD1 as a possible D gene (6 bases). The CDR3 is made up of 11 amino acids. Germline V gene data show CDR1 as SNHLY and CDR2 as FYNNEI. Trimming stripped 6 bases from V and 8 bases from J, with 10 bases between. The CDR3 sequence: CASRIQGEAFF. DNA for the CDR3: TGTGCCAGCAGAATCCAGGGGGAAGCTTTCTTT.

The chain couples TRBV7-9 to TRBJ2-7; TRBD1 matches 8 bases. CDR3 size: 15 residues. V gave up 8 bases and J gave up 3 bases; unmatched junction bases: 12. Germline V gives CDR1 SEHNR, CDR2 FQNEAQ (reference sequence). DNA for the CDR3: TGTGCCAGCTCCAACCCAAAGGGGACAGGCTACGAGCAGTACGTC. Translating it yields CASSNPKGTGYEQYV.